This TCR beta chain is from a study of blood T cell repertoires in COVID-19 (TCRdb year 2020). In the study overall: Samples from collaborators originated in the United States, Italy and Spain and spanned both the acute and convalescent phases of COVID-19. The prospective study material was composed of cDNA or gDNA derived from T cells, B-cell-depleted T cells, or PBMCs. Sample metadata almost always included a de-identified subject ID, COVID-19 status, age in years and sex. Deeply sampled blood TCRbeta repertoires from subjects exposed to, actively infected with, or recovered from COVID-19 were included in the dataset. Where available, HLA class I and class II types were taken from metadata supplied by the sample provider and were not determined by assay-based typing. The repertoires were made available in a free public database intended to serve as a resource for research on the immune response to SARS-CoV-2. The samples were drawn from two sources: the first 160 participants of the ongoing ImmuneRACE study, and 1,254 subjects contributed by 6 global collaborators.

As regards this clone: The antigen this receptor binds is unknown. The input lacks base qualities; no much larger clone sits a single base away.

From V the trimming removes 2 bases and from J it removes 2 bases, while the gene matches leave 4 bases of the junction unaccounted for. Reading the germline V gene gives CDR1 SGHRS and CDR2 YFSETQ. There are 14 amino acids in the CDR3, from cysteine to phenylalanine inclusive. Kept here is only the CDR3 DNA, which spans 42 bases and is read in frame from base 1. Collaborating institutions collected whole blood in K2EDTA tubes following their own protocols. Collaborator samples were shipped for TCRbeta analysis as frozen whole blood, isolated PBMCs, or DNA extracted from either sample type. What the work shows at the level of the full study, not this receptor alone: How much clinical and demographic metadata was included differed by source and by participant, and the metadata was provided uncurated.

The immunoSEQ Assay, a bias-controlled multiplex PCR, was used to amplify TCRbeta CDR3 regions from genomic DNA. The authors processed their data as follows. Within the assay, amplification of reference gene primers was used to estimate how many nucleated cells each sample contained. To quantify the absolute abundance of each unique TCRbeta CDR3 rearrangement, sequence reads were collapsed and filtered. For each sample, productive Simpson clonality was calculated as the square root of Simpson's diversity index across productive rearrangements. Held by TCRdb, this immuneACCESS table contains in-frame sequences only and omits some clones. Under half of the omission traces to an unresolved V gene where checked; the cause of the rest is unknown. That table gives V, J and clone size, and the DNA gave D and trimming. Across this sample there are 150,000 to 200,000 clones, with over 85% seen only once. The ten largest clones capture around 17% of the sample.

Material: peripheral blood. This chain is built from TRBV5-1 and TRBJ2-7, and TRBD1 matches 7 of the central bases. The clonotype originates from a man between 60 and 75 years old with active or convalescent COVID-19. The CDR3 reads as follows: CASSFRDRTYEQYF. In nucleotides, the sequence is TGCGCCAGCAGCTTCCGGGACAGAACCTACGAGCAGTACTTC.